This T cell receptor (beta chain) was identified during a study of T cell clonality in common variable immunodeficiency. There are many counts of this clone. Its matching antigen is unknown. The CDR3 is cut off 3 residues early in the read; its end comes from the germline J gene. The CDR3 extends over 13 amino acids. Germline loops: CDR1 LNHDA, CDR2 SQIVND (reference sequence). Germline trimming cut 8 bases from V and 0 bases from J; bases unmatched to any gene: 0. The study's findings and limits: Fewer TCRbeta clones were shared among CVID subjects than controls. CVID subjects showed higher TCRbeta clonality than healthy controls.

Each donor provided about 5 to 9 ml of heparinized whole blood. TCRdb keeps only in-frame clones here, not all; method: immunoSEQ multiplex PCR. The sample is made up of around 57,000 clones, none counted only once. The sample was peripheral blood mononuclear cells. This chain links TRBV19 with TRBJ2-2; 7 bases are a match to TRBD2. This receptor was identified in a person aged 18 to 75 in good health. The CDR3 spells CASRGANTGELFF. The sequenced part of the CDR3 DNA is TGTGCCAGTCGGGGGGCGAACACCGGGGAG.